This passage covers 24 T cell receptor beta chains from one sample sequenced in a study of T cells in Graves' hyperthyroidism and ophthalmopathy. There were TCR beta CDR3 regions amplified from RNA transcripts. First-round RT-PCR of the TCR CDR3 relied on the HTBI primer set. MiXCR was run by TCRdb on the multiplex PCR reads, yielding one entry per CDR3 protein. The repertoire holds roughly 660,000 distinct CDR3 sequences, with around a sixth as singletons. The source material was blood. The receptors come from a man aged 45 to 65 with Graves' hyperthyroidism.

The sample holds a few counts of this clonotype. The chain employs TRBV20-1 and TRBJ2-7; 12 bases line up with TRBD2. The CDR3 runs 15 residues. Germline CDR1 and CDR2: DFQATT and SNEGSKA (reference sequence). Trimming removed 3 bases from V and 1 base from J; junction bases left unmatched: 4. CDR3 DNA: TGCAGTGCTAGGGAACTAGCGGGAGGATCCTACGAGCAGTACTTC. Translating it yields CSARELAGGSYEQYF.

This clonotype was observed once. J is TRBJ2-5 and V is TRBV28; 9 bases are a match to TRBD1. The CDR3 runs to 15 residues. The germline V gene encodes CDR1 MDHEN and CDR2 SYDVKM. Trimming cost V 5 bases and J 5 bases; bases outside gene matches: 9. The CDR3 nucleotides are TGTGCCAGCAGTCCCCGGACAGGGGTAGGGGAGACCCAGTACTTC. This codes for CASSPRTGVGETQYF.

This clonotype has a handful of counts. The rearrangement joins TRBV4-2 to TRBJ1-2, with D hard to call. Germline assignment: CDR1 LGHNA and CDR2 YNFKEQ. Trimming stripped 0 bases from V and 0 bases from J, with 14 bases between. The CDR3 has 17 residues. In nucleotides, the CDR3 is TGTGCCAGCAGCCAAGATGTAACGGCAGCCCCTAACTATGGCTACACCTTC. Protein product: CASSQDVTAAPNYGYTF.

The gene calls are TRBV13 and TRBJ2-1; 13 bases match TRBD2. Losses at the gene ends were 5 bases for V and 7 bases for J; bases not matched to a gene: 8. The CDR3 sequence is 16 residues long. CDR1 is PRHDT and CDR2 is FYEKMQ in the germline V gene (reference sequence). The CDR3 coding sequence is TGTGCCAGCAGCACTCGGACTAGCGGGAGTTTGAATGAGCAGTTCTTC. Amino acid sequence: CASSTRTSGSLNEQFF.

Many counts were recorded for this clonotype. The rearrangement joins TRBV7-9 to TRBJ2-2; D is possibly TRBD2 (5 bases). CDR1 is SEHNR, CDR2 FQNEAQ, per germline (reference sequence). The CDR3 length is 12 residues. V was trimmed by 4 bases and J by 6 bases, leaving 6 bases between them. The CDR3 loop is CASSWESGELFF. In DNA, the CDR3 is TGTGCCAGCAGCTGGGAGTCCGGGGAGCTGTTTTTT.

For this clonotype: A much larger clone differs by one base, so this may be a read error. The chain recombines TRBV12-3 or TRBV12-4 with TRBJ2-1, with D uncertain. The CDR3 runs 11 residues. V was shortened by 7 bases and J by 5 bases, with 6 bases between the two germline ends. The CDR3 spells CASTYNNEQFF. The CDR3 DNA is TGTGCCAGCACCTACAACAATGAGCAGTTCTTC.

This clonotype was seen ten or more times. The rearrangement uses TRBV27 and TRBJ2-2; the match to TRBD2 covers 8 bases. Germline CDR1 MNHEY, CDR2 SMNVEV (reference sequence). V was clipped by 1 base and J by 3 bases; unmatched bases: 7. The CDR3 has 17 residues. The CDR3 DNA follows: TGTGCCAGCAGTTTATTCCCCCCGGGAGGGTACACCGGGGAGCTGTTTTTT. Translation gives CASSLFPPGGYTGELFF.

The chain employs TRBV6-2 or TRBV6-3 and TRBJ2-3; D is unresolved. V was shortened by 0 bases and J by 4 bases, with 8 bases between the two germline ends. There are 14 residues in the CDR3. The V gene's germline CDR1 is MNHEY and CDR2 SVGEGT. DNA of the CDR3: TGTGCCAGCAGTTACTCGATGGGTGCAGATACGCAGTATTTT. Translation: CASSYSMGADTQYF.

Details on this clonotype: The junction departs from the called germline gene at one end, perhaps through a read error. This chain links TRBV30 with TRBJ1-3, with 9 bases fitting TRBD1. Per germline, CDR1 GTSNPN and CDR2 SVGIG (reference sequence). CDR3 length equals 16 residues. The CDR3 region is CACTQDRGVGGTTIYF. Here the CDR3 DNA reads TGTGCCTGCACACAGGACAGGGGAGTTGGTGGAACCACCATATATTTT.

This clonotype was seen at least ten times. The rearrangement links TRBV28 to TRBJ2-7; D might be TRBD2 (6 bases). Trimming shortened V by 7 bases and J by 6 bases, and 13 bases separated the two germline ends. The CDR3 is made up of 12 amino acids. CDR1 and CDR2 from the germline V gene are MDHEN and SYDVKM. CDR3 in DNA: TGTGCCAGCACTTCGGGGAGGCGCGAGCAGTACTTC. This codes for CASTSGRREQYF.

This clonotype was found many times. V and J are TRBV28 and TRBJ2-1; the match to TRBD2 covers 10 bases. Germline CDR1 MDHEN, CDR2 SYDVKM. The CDR3 totals 16 residues. After removal of 5 bases from V and 5 bases from J, the junction contained 9 bases not matched to a gene. The CDR3 DNA reads as TGTGCCAGCAGTACTCCGGGACTAGCGATCCACAATGAGCAGTTCTTC. It translates to CASSTPGLAIHNEQFF.

This clonotype was counted many times. The chain employs TRBV3-1 and TRBJ2-5; D ambiguous. Germline loops: CDR1 LGHDT, CDR2 YNNKEL (reference sequence). The V end was cut by 4 bases, the J end by 0 bases, with 15 bases between. CDR3 length: 16 residues. The CDR3 is CASSPSPPRDQETQYF. DNA for the CDR3: TGTGCCAGCAGCCCATCCCCCCCCCGGGACCAAGAGACCCAGTACTTC.

Many counts were recorded for this clonotype. Being one base from a much bigger clone, this may be a read error. The chain has TRBV9 and TRBJ2-7; 12 positions agree with TRBD2. The CDR3 has 15 residues. Germline CDR1 reads SGDLS; CDR2 reads YYNGEE. Trimming removed 0 bases from V and 2 bases from J; junction bases left unmatched: 0. The CDR3 coding sequence is TGTGCCAGCAGCGTAGGGACTAGCGGGGCCTACGAGCAGTACTTC. It translates to CASSVGTSGAYEQYF. The full variable domain, with the rest looked up from reference TRBV9 and TRBJ2-7, is DSGVTQTPKHLITATGQRVTLRCSPRSGDLSVYWYQQSLDQGLQFLIQYYNGEERAKGNILERFSAQQFPDLHSELNLSSLELGDSALYFCASSVGTSGAYEQYFGPGTRLTVT.

This clonotype was observed many times. This chain joins TRBV2 and TRBJ1-4, with TRBD1 matching 9 bases. Germline V gene data show CDR1 as SNHLY and CDR2 as FYNNEI. V was pared by 4 bases and J by 3 bases, with 6 bases of the junction left unmatched. This CDR3 has 16 residues. The CDR3 loop is CASSGATGGANEKLFF. In nucleotides, the CDR3 is TGTGCCAGCAGTGGAGCGACAGGGGGAGCTAATGAAAAACTGTTTTTT.

The chain joins TRBV19 to TRBJ1-5, with TRBD1 matching 9 bases. In germline, CDR1 is LNHDA, CDR2 SQIVND (reference sequence). Trimming removed 5 bases from V and 5 bases from J; junction bases left unmatched: 10. This CDR3 has 16 amino acids. CDR3 coding DNA: TGTGCCAGTAGTGATCCTCTGGGGACAGGGTATCAGCCCCAGCATTTT. Its protein is CASSDPLGTGYQPQHF.

At least ten counts were recorded for this clonotype. The rearrangement links TRBV27 to TRBJ1-5; a weak D match, TRBD1 (6 bases). The CDR3 loop spans 13 amino acids. The V and J ends lost 4 bases and 7 bases respectively, with 11 bases between them. The germline V gene has CDR1 MNHEY and CDR2 SMNVEV (reference sequence). CDR3 region: CASSSQGRQPQHF. The DNA of the CDR3 is TGTGCCAGCAGTTCACAGGGTCGGCAGCCCCAGCATTTT.

This clonotype appeared many times. The gene calls are TRBV7-3 and TRBJ2-1, with D hard to call. The germline V gene has CDR1 SGHTA and CDR2 FQGTGA. The CDR3 loop spans 14 amino acids. The V end lost 5 bases, the J end lost 6 bases, and 14 bases lay between the germline ends. The DNA for the CDR3 is TGTGCCAGCAGCCCGACGTTGTCTAGCAATGAGCAGTTCTTC. This gives the protein CASSPTLSSNEQFF.

In its sample, this clonotype was seen many times. The gene calls are TRBV7-9 and TRBJ2-7; D is unresolved. This CDR3 contains 14 residues. Trimming took 5 bases from V and 0 from J, leaving 11 bases between them. Germline V gene lookup returns CDR1 SEHNR and CDR2 FQNEAQ (reference sequence). The CDR3 region has the DNA TGTGCCAGCAGCCTGGACGGTAGCTCCTACGAGCAGTACTTC. Its protein is CASSLDGSSYEQYF.

This clonotype was detected many times. The chain carries TRBV7-9 and TRBJ2-6; 8 nucleotides agree with TRBD2. The CDR3 contains 16 residues. Unmatched junction bases numbered 4, after V lost 5 bases and J lost 1 base. Germline V gene data show CDR1 as SEHNR and CDR2 as FQNEAQ (reference sequence). For the CDR3, the DNA is TGTGCCAGCAGCACGGGACTAGTATCTGGGGCCAACGTCCTGACTTTC. It yields the protein CASSTGLVSGANVLTF. Full variable domain (remainder filled in from reference TRBV7-9 and TRBJ2-6): DTGVSQNPRHKITKRGQNVTFRCDPISEHNRLYWYRQTLGQGPEFLTYFQNEAQLEKSRLLSDRFSAERPKGSFSTLEIQRTEQGDSAMYLCASSTGLVSGANVLTFGAGSRLTVL.

This clonotype was picked up a small number of times. J is TRBJ2-3 and V is TRBV9; 9 nucleotides agree with TRBD2. This CDR3 comprises 14 residues. V lost 0 bases and J lost 10; bases outside the gene matches: 6. Germline V CDR1 and CDR2: SGDLS, YYNGEE. In nucleotides, the CDR3 is TGTGCCAGCAGCGTAGCAGCGGGAGGTACGCCGCAGTATTTT. Translated: CASSVAAGGTPQYF.

In its sample, this clonotype was seen many times. The chain carries TRBV6-5 and TRBJ1-6; unclear D gene. Trimming left V 0 bases short and J 8 bases short, with 14 bases between. CDR3 length: 16 residues. Germline V lookup: CDR1 MNHEY, CDR2 SVGAGI. CDR3 nucleotides: TGTGCCAGCAGTTACTCGGGAGCTTCGAGATATTCACCCCTCCACTTT. Protein sequence: CASSYSGASRYSPLHF.

The chain couples TRBV24-1 to TRBJ2-1; 7 bases match TRBD1. V was pared by 6 bases and J by 8 bases, with 9 bases of the junction left unmatched. This CDR3 is 14 amino acids long. In germline, CDR1 is KGHDR, CDR2 SFDVKD. This chain's CDR3 is CATSLWTGGDEQFF. The CDR3 DNA reads as TGTGCCACCAGTCTGTGGACAGGCGGCGATGAGCAGTTCTTC.

In this sample, this clonotype turned up a few times. The chain combines TRBV4-1 with TRBJ2-1; D tentatively fits TRBD1 or TRBD2 (5 bases each). V lost 4 bases and J 0 bases, leaving 10 bases between the germline ends. The CDR3 is 15 amino acids. Germline V gene data show CDR1 as MGHRA and CDR2 as YSYEKL. The CDR3 sequence is CASSLERGSYNEQFF. CDR3 DNA sequence: TGCGCCAGCAGCCTCGAGAGGGGCTCCTACAATGAGCAGTTCTTC.

This clonotype was seen repeatedly, ten times or more. The V gene is TRBV18, the J gene TRBJ1-1; 9 bases align to TRBD1. V lost 2 bases and J lost 2; bases outside the gene matches: 3. Germline V gene data show CDR1 as KGHSH and CDR2 as LQKENI. The CDR3 runs 15 residues. The CDR3 coding sequence is TGTGCCAGCTCACCAATGGGACAGGGAAACACTGAAGCTTTCTTT. This encodes CASSPMGQGNTEAFF. Together with reference TRBV18 and TRBJ1-1, the CDR3 gives the full variable domain: NAGVMQNPRHLVRRRGQEARLRCSPMKGHSHVYWYRQLPEEGLKFMVYLQKENIIDESGMPKERFSAEFPKEGPSILRIQQVVRGDSAAYFCASSPMGQGNTEAFFGQGTRLTVV.